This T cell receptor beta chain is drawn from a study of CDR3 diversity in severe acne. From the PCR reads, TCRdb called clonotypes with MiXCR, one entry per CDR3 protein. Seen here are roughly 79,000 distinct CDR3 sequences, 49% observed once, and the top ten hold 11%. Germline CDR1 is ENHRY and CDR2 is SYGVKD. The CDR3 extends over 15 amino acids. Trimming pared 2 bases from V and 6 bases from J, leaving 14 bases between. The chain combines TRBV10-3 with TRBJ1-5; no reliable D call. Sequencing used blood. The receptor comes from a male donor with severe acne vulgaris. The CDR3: CAISESLEVSQPQHF. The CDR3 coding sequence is TGTGCCATCAGTGAGAGTTTAGAGGTTAGTCAGCCCCAGCATTTT.